The rows below give T cell receptor beta chains drawn from one sample of a study of blood T cells in healthy people across ages. TCRdb processed the 5' RACE reads anew with MiXCR; each CDR3 protein has one entry. The data show over 700,000 distinct CDR3 sequences, around 25% seen once. The data also belong to a second study, concerning T cells of mothers and their children.

Sequencing input: blood. The receptors here all came from a boy under 18 in good health. Each CDR3 is given with its conserved first and last residue. The order of the fields is V gene, J gene, D gene, clone size, CDR3 DNA, CDR3 protein. A D gene is named only where the DNA matches it firmly. Rows may omit the clone size; those that give it use once, few, many or a size class.

v_gene: TRBV24-1
j_gene: TRBJ2-1
d_gene: TRBD2
abundance: few
CDR3nt: TGTGCCACCAGTGATCCCCTAGGACTAGCGGGAGACAATGAGCAGTTCTTC
CDR3aa: CATSDPLGLAGDNEQFF

v_gene: TRBV11-3
j_gene: TRBJ2-7
d_gene: NA
abundance: NA
CDR3nt: TGTGCCAGCAGCTTAGGCGGAACGATTATCTACGAGCAGTACTTC
CDR3aa: CASSLGGTIIYEQYF

v_gene: TRBV9
j_gene: TRBJ2-2
d_gene: NA
abundance: NA
CDR3nt: TGTGCCAGCAGCGTAAGCCGGGGAATGTCGAACACCGGGGAGCTGTTTTTT
CDR3aa: CASSVSRGMSNTGELFF

v_gene: TRBV27
j_gene: TRBJ2-6
d_gene: NA
abundance: NA
CDR3nt: TGTGCCAGCAGTTTAGTGGTAGAATCCGGGGCCAACGTCCTGACTTTC
CDR3aa: CASSLVVESGANVLTF

v_gene: TRBV28
j_gene: TRBJ1-2
d_gene: TRBD1
abundance: NA
CDR3nt: TGTGCCAGCAGTGCCAGGGGGCGCGGGTTTGGCTACACCTTC
CDR3aa: CASSARGRGFGYTF

v_gene: TRBV2
j_gene: TRBJ1-1
d_gene: TRBD1
abundance: few
CDR3nt: TGTGCCAGCCCGGGACAGGGGACCCCTGAAGCTTTCTTT
CDR3aa: CASPGQGTPEAFF

v_gene: TRBV3-1
j_gene: TRBJ2-3
d_gene: NA
abundance: NA
CDR3nt: TGTGCCAGCAGCCAAGAACCTAGCTTGGTGGCAGATACGCAGTATTTT
CDR3aa: CASSQEPSLVADTQYF

v_gene: TRBV29-1
j_gene: TRBJ2-2
d_gene: NA
abundance: NA
CDR3nt: TGCAGCGTTGAGGTAGAGGGGGATCGGGAGCTGTTTTTT
CDR3aa: CSVEVEGDRELFF

v_gene: TRBV2
j_gene: TRBJ2-5
d_gene: NA
abundance: few
CDR3nt: TGTGCCAGCACTAATCAGTGGGCAGGGAGCGAGACCCAGTACTTC
CDR3aa: CASTNQWAGSETQYF

v_gene: TRBV15
j_gene: TRBJ2-7
d_gene: NA
abundance: few
CDR3nt: TGTGCCACCAGGGAGGACATCCGCCCCTACGAGCAGTACTTC
CDR3aa: CATREDIRPYEQYF

v_gene: TRBV27
j_gene: TRBJ1-6
d_gene: TRBD1
abundance: NA
CDR3nt: TGTGCCAGCAGTTTAGGGACAGTTGTTTCACCCCTCCACTTT
CDR3aa: CASSLGTVVSPLHF

v_gene: TRBV20-1
j_gene: TRBJ1-2
d_gene: TRBD1
abundance: few
CDR3nt: TGCAGTGCGACCGGGACAGGGGCTTCCTATGGCTACACCTTC
CDR3aa: CSATGTGASYGYTF

v_gene: TRBV5-1
j_gene: TRBJ2-7
d_gene: NA
abundance: once
CDR3nt: TGCGCCAGCAGCTTGGGACAGAACTACGGGCAGTACTTC
CDR3aa: CASSLGQNYGQYF

v_gene: TRBV7-2
j_gene: TRBJ2-2
d_gene: NA
abundance: NA
CDR3nt: TGTGCCAGCAGCTTAGACCCCCGGGTTCGGGCCGGGGAGCTGTTTTTT
CDR3aa: CASSLDPRVRAGELFF

v_gene: TRBV24-1
j_gene: TRBJ2-7
d_gene: NA
abundance: NA
CDR3nt: TGTGCCACCAGTGATTTGAACGAGCAGTACTTC
CDR3aa: CATSDLNEQYF